This TCR beta chain was sequenced during a study of T cells in Graves' hyperthyroidism and ophthalmopathy. In its sample, this clonotype was seen a few times. What it recognizes is unknown. The source of the PBMCs was 10 ml of fresh peripheral blood. Using RNA transcripts as the source, TCR beta CDR3 regions were amplified. The HTBI primer set served for first-round RT-PCR of the TCR CDR3. TCRdb analysed the multiplex PCR reads with MiXCR anew, one entry per CDR3 protein. Among 400,000 or so distinct CDR3 sequences listed, roughly 14% were seen once. Study results and limitations: With a median lead of approximately 6.4 months before onset, the model predicted ophthalmopathy. The blood repertoire included most of the expanded thyroid clonotypes above 0.001.

The sequenced sample consisted of blood. The TCR originated in a young woman with Graves' ophthalmopathy.

CDR3 loop: CASRMTGEGQPQHF. DNA for the CDR3: TGTGCCAGCAGGATGACAGGTGAGGGTCAGCCCCAGCATTTT. The rearrangement uses TRBV6-1 and TRBJ1-5, with a weak D call TRBD1 (6 bases). V was trimmed by 6 bases and J by 6 bases, leaving 15 bases between them. Germline CDR1 is MNHNS and CDR2 is SASEGT. The CDR3 is made up of 14 amino acids.